This T cell receptor beta chain came from a study of cytomegalovirus exposure and HLA in healthy donors. CDR3 length: 15 residues. The germline CDR1 and CDR2 sequences are MNHEY and SVGAGI. V lost 7 bases to trimming and J lost 5 bases; unmatched junction nucleotides: 9. In the case of this clone: Its cognate antigen is unknown.

Overall study results and limits: Being productive about 87% or about 30% of the time was typical of most TCR beta V segments in an earlier analysis. As was reported, the HLA-A and HLA-B alleles of most subjects were accurately predicted from TCR beta sequences.

Researchers ran the PCR with 60 Vbeta and 13 Jbeta primers. TCRdb's table, derived via immunoSEQ multiplex PCR, lists solely in-frame clones and lacks some. This repertoire includes about 170,000 clones. What was sequenced was PBMCs. This rearrangement joins TRBV6-5 to TRBJ2-3; 10 nucleotides align to TRBD2. The source is a woman under 30 in good health and CMV-seropositive. The CDR3 sequence is CASNPSGRGGDTQYF. The CDR3 nucleotides are TGTGCCAGCAATCCTAGCGGGAGAGGAGGAGATACGCAGTATTTT.